This TCR beta chain originates from a study of blood T cell repertoires in COVID-19. Across the whole study: There were acute and convalescent COVID-19 samples, and they came from the United States, Italy and Spain. From T cells, B-cell-depleted T cells, or PBMCs came the material, which was cDNA or gDNA.

This clone turned up a few times. As handled by the study authors: How many nucleated cells were present was estimated from reference gene primer amplification. Profiled with immunoSEQ multiplex PCR; TCRdb holds only in-frame clones, not every one. D and trimming were read from the DNA, whereas the V and J calls and clone size are those reported in that table. The sample yields approximately 240,000 clones, about 83% seen once. The CDR3 runs to 15 residues. Germline V gene lookup returns CDR1 SGHRS and CDR2 YFSETQ. Trimming cost V 0 bases and J 2 bases, with 10 bases left between them. This sequence was found in a human donor in a cohort sampled during active COVID-19. The material sequenced was peripheral blood. The chain joins TRBV5-1 to TRBJ2-3; a possible D gene is TRBD2 (5 bases). The CDR3 reads CASSLGRGYTDTQYF. The CDR3 DNA is TGCGCCAGCAGCTTGGGTCGGGGTTACACAGATACGCAGTATTTT.